This entry lists 12 T cell receptor beta chains sequenced from one sample in a study of blood T cell repertoires in COVID-19. Libraries were prepared by immunoSEQ multiplex PCR; TCRdb keeps only in-frame clonotypes and omits some of them. The data hold under 200,000 clones, with about 83% observed a single time. Sample: peripheral blood. The receptor source for this set is a woman between 65 and 79 years old with COVID-19, enrolled during active disease.

CDR3: CASSIRLAGAYNEQFF. As DNA, the CDR3 is TGTGCCAGTAGTATAAGACTAGCGGGGGCCTACAATGAGCAGTTCTTC. The chain carries TRBV19 and TRBJ2-1, with 12 bases that match TRBD2. V lost 2 bases and J lost 2; bases outside the gene matches: 1. The germline V gene has CDR1 LNHDA and CDR2 SQIVND (reference sequence). This CDR3 spans 16 amino acids.

The V gene is TRBV23-1, the J gene TRBJ2-5; a possible D gene is TRBD1 (5 bases). Being an ORF, TRBV23-1 has a function that is uncertain. The CDR3 runs to 14 residues. V was clipped by 0 bases and J by 5 bases, with 10 bases between them. DNA for the CDR3: TGCGCCAGCAGTCAATCGGACATCAATGAGACCCAGTACTTC. This gives the protein CASSQSDINETQYF.

V is TRBV15 and J is TRBJ1-5; TRBD1 matches at 7 bases. CDR3 size: 14 residues. The V gene's germline CDR1 is LNHNV and CDR2 YYDKDF (reference sequence). J gave up 7 bases and V 0 bases, and 3 bases lay outside the gene matches. The CDR3 DNA sequence: TGTGCCACCAGCAGAGATGGGACAGTCCAGCCCCAGCATTTT. Translated: CATSRDGTVQPQHF.

The J gene is TRBJ1-6, the V gene TRBV25-1, with D possibly matching TRBD1 (6 bases). V was shortened by 6 bases and J by 6 bases, with 15 bases between the two germline ends. The CDR3 is 15 residues long. Germline CDR1 MGHDK, CDR2 SYGVNS. CDR3 protein: CASRDVQGPNSPLHF. CDR3 DNA sequence: TGTGCCAGCAGAGACGTTCAGGGGCCTAATTCACCCCTCCACTTT.

The CDR3 region is CASSFAGYQETQYF. Here the CDR3 DNA reads TGTGCCAGCAGCTTCGCGGGGTACCAAGAGACCCAGTACTTC. The chain joins TRBV7-2 to TRBJ2-5; D is perhaps TRBD2 (6 bases). This CDR3 is 14 amino acids long. The V gene's germline CDR1 is SGHTA and CDR2 FQGNSA. With 3 bases removed from V and 0 bases from J, the gap between germline ends came to 8 bases.

The V call is TRBV11-3, the J call TRBJ2-2; TRBD2 is a possible D gene (6 bases). V shed 4 bases and J shed 6 bases, with 18 bases lying between them. The germline CDR1 and CDR2 sequences are SGHNT and YENEEA. The CDR3 covers 16 residues. In DNA, the CDR3 is TGTGCCAGCAGCTCTACTAGCAGGGCTACAGCCGGGGAGCTGTTTTTT. Its translation: CASSSTSRATAGELFF. The full variable domain, with the rest looked up from reference TRBV11-3 and TRBJ2-2, is EAGVVQSPRYKIIEKKQPVAFWCNPISGHNTLYWYLQNLGQGPELLIRYENEEAVDDSQLPKDRFSAERLKGVDSTLKIQPAELGDSAVYLCASSSTSRATAGELFFGEGSRLTVL.

A single count supports this clone. The rearrangement uses TRBV30 and TRBJ1-5, with D perhaps TRBD1 (6 bases). The V gene lost 1 base and the J gene lost 9 bases, with 7 bases spanning the gap. The V gene's germline CDR1 is GTSNPN and CDR2 SVGIG (reference sequence). This CDR3 is 11 amino acids long. CDR3 nucleotides: TGTGCCTGGAGTGGAGGGGGGCCCCAGCATTTT. Translation gives CAWSGGGPQHF.

J is TRBJ1-5 and V is TRBV2; the match to TRBD1 covers 9 bases. Per germline, CDR1 SNHLY and CDR2 FYNNEI. J was trimmed by 7 bases and V by 6 bases; bases with no gene match: 13. The CDR3 spans 16 residues. The DNA of the CDR3 is TGTGCCAGCAGCTGGGCCGGGACAGGGTTGAGGCAGCCCCAGCATTTT. Translating it yields CASSWAGTGLRQPQHF.

V gene TRBV3-1 (or the pseudogene TRBV3-2) combines with J gene TRBJ2-7, with 8 nucleotides matching TRBD2. The CDR3 runs to 15 residues. J gave up 3 bases and V 3 bases, and 7 bases lay outside the gene matches. In germline, CDR1 is LGHDT, CDR2 YNNKEL (reference sequence). Here the CDR3 DNA reads TGTGCCAGCAGCCATATAGCGGGGACGGACTACGAGCAGTACTTC. Encoded protein: CASSHIAGTDYEQYF.

This chain joins TRBV15 and TRBJ2-3; 9 bases map to TRBD2. The CDR3 length is 13 residues. Germline CDR1 and CDR2: LNHNV and YYDKDF (reference sequence). V lost 8 bases to trimming and J lost 3 bases; unmatched junction nucleotides: 3. The CDR3 nucleotides read TGTGCCACCGTCCTAGCGGGGACAGATACGCAGTATTTT. As protein: CATVLAGTDTQYF.

J is TRBJ2-5 and V is TRBV5-5, with a possible D match to TRBD1 (6 bases). The CDR3 is 16 amino acids. Germline V gives CDR1 SGHKS, CDR2 YYEKEE (reference sequence). Deletions cut 0 bases from V and 5 bases from J, with 17 bases between. DNA for the CDR3: TGTGCCAGCAGCTTGGTGGGGGCGGCGGAGACCGAGACCCAGTACTTC. Protein: CASSLVGAAETETQYF.

The rearrangement uses TRBV6-5 and TRBJ1-1; 8 nucleotides line up with TRBD1. The CDR3 has 14 residues. Trimming removed 0 bases from V and 4 bases from J; junction bases left unmatched: 1. Per germline, CDR1 MNHEY and CDR2 SVGAGI. The CDR3 DNA reads as TGTGCCAGCAGTTACTCCCAGGGGGCCACTGAAGCTTTCTTT. Its protein product is CASSYSQGATEAFF.